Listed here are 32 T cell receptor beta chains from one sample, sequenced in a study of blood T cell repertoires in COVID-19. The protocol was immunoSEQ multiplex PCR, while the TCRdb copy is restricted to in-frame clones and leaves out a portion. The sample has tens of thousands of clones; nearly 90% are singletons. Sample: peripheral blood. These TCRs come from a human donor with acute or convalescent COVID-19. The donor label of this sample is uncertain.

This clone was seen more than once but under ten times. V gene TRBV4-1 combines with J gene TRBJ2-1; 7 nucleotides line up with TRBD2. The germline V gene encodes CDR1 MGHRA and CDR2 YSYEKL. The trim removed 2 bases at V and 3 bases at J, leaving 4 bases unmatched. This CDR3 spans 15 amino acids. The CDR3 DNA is TGCGCCAGCAGCCAAACGCGGGGGTACTACAATGAGCAGTTCTTC. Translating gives CASSQTRGYYNEQFF.

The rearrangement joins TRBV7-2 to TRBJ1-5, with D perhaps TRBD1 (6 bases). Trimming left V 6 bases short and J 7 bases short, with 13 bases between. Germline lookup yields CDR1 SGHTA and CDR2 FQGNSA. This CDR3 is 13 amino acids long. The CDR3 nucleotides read TGTGCCAGCAGTAGACAGGAGTCACAGCCCCAGCATTTT. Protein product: CASSRQESQPQHF.

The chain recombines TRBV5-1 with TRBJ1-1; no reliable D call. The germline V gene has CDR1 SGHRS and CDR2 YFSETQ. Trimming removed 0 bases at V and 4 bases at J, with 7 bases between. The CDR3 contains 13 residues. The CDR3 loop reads CASSLGQRTEAFF. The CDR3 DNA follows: TGCGCCAGCAGCTTGGGCCAGCGCACTGAAGCTTTCTTT.

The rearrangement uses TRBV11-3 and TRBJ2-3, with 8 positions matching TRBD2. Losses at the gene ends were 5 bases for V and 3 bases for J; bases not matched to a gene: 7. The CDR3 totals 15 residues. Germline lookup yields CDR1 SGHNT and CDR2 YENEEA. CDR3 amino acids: CASSRAGEVTDTQYF. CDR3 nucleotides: TGTGCCAGCAGCCGAGCGGGGGAGGTTACAGATACGCAGTATTTT.

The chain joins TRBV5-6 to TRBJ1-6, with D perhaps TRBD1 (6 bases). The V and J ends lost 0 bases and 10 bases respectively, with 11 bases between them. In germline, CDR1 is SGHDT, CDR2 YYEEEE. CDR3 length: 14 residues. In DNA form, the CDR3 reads TGTGCCAGCAGCTTGGCTCAGGGGAGCTCACCCCTCCACTTT. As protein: CASSLAQGSSPLHF.

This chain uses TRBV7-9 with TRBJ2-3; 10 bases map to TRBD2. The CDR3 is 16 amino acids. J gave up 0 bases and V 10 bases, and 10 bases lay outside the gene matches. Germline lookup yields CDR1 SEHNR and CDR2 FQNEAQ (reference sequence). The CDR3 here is CATPSAGGPSTDTQYF. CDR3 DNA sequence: TGTGCCACTCCGTCAGCGGGGGGGCCTAGCACAGATACGCAGTATTTT.

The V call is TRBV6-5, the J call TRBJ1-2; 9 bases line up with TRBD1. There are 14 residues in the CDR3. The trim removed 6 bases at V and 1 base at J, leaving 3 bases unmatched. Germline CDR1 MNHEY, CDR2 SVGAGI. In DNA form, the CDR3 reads TGTGCCAGCAGGGGGACAGGGAATAACTATGGCTACACCTTC. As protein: CASRGTGNNYGYTF.

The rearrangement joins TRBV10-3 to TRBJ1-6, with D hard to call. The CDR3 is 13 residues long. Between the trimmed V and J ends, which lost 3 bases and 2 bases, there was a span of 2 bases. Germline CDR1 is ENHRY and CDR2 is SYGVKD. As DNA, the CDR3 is TGTGCCATCAGTGACACCTATAATTCACCCCTCCACTTT. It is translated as CAISDTYNSPLHF.

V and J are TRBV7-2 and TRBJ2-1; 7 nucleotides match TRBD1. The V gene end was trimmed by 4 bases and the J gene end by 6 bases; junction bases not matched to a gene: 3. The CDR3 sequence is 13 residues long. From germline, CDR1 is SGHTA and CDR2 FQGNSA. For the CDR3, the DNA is TGTGCCAGCAGCTCGGCAGGGGGCAATGAGCAGTTCTTC. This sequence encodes CASSSAGGNEQFF.

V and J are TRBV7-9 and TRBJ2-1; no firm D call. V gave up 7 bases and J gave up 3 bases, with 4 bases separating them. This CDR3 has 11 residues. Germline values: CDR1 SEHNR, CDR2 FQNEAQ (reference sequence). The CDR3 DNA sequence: TGTGCCAGCAATAACTACAATGAGCAGTTCTTC. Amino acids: CASNNYNEQFF.

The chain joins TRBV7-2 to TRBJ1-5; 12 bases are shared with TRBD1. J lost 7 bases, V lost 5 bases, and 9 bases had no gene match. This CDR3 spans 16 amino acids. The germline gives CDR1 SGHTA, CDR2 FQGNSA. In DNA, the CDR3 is TGTGCCAGCAGCGCAGGGACAGGGGGCACGGGGCAGCCCCAGCATTTT. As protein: CASSAGTGGTGQPQHF.

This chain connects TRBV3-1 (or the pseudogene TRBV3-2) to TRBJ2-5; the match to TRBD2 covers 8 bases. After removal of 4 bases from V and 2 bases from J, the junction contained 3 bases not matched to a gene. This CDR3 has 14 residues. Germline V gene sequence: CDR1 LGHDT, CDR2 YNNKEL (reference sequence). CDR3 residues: CASSPGGGQETQYF. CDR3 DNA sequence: TGTGCCAGCAGCCCCGGGGGGGGGCAAGAGACCCAGTACTTC.

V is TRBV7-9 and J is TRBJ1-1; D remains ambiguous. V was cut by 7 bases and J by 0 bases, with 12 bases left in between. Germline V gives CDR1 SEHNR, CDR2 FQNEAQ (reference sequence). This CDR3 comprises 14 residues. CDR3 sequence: CASNPGIMNTEAFF. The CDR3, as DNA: TGTGCCAGCAACCCCGGGATTATGAACACTGAAGCTTTCTTT.

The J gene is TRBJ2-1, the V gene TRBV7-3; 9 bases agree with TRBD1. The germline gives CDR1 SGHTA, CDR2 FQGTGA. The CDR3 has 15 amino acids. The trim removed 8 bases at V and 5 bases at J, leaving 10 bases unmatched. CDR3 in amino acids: CASALTGTGNNEQFF. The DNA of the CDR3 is TGTGCCAGCGCCCTGACCGGGACAGGGAACAATGAGCAGTTCTTC.

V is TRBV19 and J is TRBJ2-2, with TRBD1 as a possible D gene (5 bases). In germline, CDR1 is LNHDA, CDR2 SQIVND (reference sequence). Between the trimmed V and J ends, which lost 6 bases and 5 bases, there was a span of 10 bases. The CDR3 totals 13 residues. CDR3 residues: CASSNQGTGELFF. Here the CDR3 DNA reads TGTGCCAGTAGCAATCAGGGAACCGGGGAGCTGTTTTTT. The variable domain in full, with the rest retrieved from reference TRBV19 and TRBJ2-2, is DGGITQSPKYLFRKEGQNVTLSCEQNLNHDAMYWYRQDPGQGLRLIYYSQIVNDFQKGDIAEGYSVSREKKESFPLTVTSAQKNPTAFYLCASSNQGTGELFFGEGSRLTVL.

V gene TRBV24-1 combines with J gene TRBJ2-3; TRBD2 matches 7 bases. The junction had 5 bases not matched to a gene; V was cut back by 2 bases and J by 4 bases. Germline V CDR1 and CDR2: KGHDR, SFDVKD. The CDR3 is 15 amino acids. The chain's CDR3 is CATSDSFGLADTQYF. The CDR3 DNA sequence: TGTGCCACCAGTGATTCGTTCGGACTAGCAGATACGCAGTATTTT.

CDR3 bases: TGTGCCAGCAGCTTAACTAGTCAACCACCCGAGCAGTACTTC. Translation gives CASSLTSQPPEQYF. The chain links TRBV11-2 to TRBJ2-7; perhaps TRBD2 as D (5 bases). Germline CDR1 is SGHAT and CDR2 is FQNNGV. V shed 2 bases and J shed 6 bases, with 14 bases lying between them. CDR3 length equals 14 residues.

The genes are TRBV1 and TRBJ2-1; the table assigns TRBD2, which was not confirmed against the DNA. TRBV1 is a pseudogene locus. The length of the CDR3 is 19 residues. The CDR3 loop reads CTSSQAFQFSRNGWNEQFF. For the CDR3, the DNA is TGCACCAGCAGCCAAGCCTTCCAGTTTTCTAGGAATGGGTGGAATGAGCAGTTCTTC.

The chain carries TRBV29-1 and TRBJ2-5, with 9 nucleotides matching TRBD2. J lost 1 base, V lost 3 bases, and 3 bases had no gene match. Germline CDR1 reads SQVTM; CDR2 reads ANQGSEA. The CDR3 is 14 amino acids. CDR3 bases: TGCAGCGTTGATAGCGGGAGCTTCCAAGAGACCCAGTACTTC. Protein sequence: CSVDSGSFQETQYF.

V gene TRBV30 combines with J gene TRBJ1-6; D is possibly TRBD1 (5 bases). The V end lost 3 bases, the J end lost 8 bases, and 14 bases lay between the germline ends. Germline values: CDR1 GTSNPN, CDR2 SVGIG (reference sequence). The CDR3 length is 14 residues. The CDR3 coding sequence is TGTGCCTGGAGAAGAGTATTAGGGGATTCACCCCTCCACTTT. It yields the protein CAWRRVLGDSPLHF.

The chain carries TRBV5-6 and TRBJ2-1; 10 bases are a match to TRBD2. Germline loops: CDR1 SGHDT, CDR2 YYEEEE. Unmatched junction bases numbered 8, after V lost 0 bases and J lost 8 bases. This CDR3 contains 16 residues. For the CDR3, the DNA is TGTGCCAGCAGCTTGGTGGTGAGCGGGGGGGCCGATGAGCAGTTCTTC. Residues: CASSLVVSGGADEQFF.

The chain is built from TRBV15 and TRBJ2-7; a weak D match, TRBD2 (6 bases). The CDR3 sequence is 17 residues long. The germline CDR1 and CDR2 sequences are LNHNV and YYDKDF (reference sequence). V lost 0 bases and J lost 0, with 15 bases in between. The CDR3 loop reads CATSRDSRRDLSYEQYF. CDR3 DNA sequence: TGTGCCACCAGCAGAGATAGCCGGCGGGACCTCTCCTACGAGCAGTACTTC.

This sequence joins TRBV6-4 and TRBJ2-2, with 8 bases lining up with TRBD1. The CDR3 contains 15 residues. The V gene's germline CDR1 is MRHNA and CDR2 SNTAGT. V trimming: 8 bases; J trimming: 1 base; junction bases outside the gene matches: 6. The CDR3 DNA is TGTGCCAGCCGCCGGACAGGGAGGAACACCGGGGAGCTGTTTTTT. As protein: CASRRTGRNTGELFF.

The CDR3 loop reads CASSLARGLGPDTQYF. The CDR3 region has the DNA TGCGCCAGCAGCTTGGCCCGGGGACTAGGGCCAGATACGCAGTATTTT. V usage is TRBV5-1 and J usage is TRBJ2-3; TRBD2 matches 8 bases. The CDR3 is 16 residues long. Germline loops: CDR1 SGHRS, CDR2 YFSETQ. V lost 0 bases, J lost 4 bases, and 7 bases stayed unmatched.

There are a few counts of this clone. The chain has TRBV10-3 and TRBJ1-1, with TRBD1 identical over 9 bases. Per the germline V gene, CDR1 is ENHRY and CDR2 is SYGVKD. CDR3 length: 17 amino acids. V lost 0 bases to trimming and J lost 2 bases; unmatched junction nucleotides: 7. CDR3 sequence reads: CAISESDRGPSNTEAFF. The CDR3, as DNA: TGTGCCATCAGTGAGTCGGACAGGGGACCTTCAAACACTGAAGCTTTCTTT.

The CDR3 sequence is CASSLQGQGLEKLFF. As DNA, the CDR3 is TGTGCCAGCAGCCTCCAGGGACAGGGACTGGAAAAACTGTTTTTT. V and J are TRBV5-6 and TRBJ1-4, with 9 bases fitting TRBD1. This CDR3 is built from 15 residues. Germline values: CDR1 SGHDT, CDR2 YYEEEE. V trimming: 4 bases; J trimming: 8 bases; junction bases outside the gene matches: 9.

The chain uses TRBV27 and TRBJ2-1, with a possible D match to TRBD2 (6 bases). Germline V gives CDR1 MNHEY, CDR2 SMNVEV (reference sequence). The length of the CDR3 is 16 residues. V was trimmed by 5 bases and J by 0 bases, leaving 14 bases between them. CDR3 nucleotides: TGTGCCAGCAGTCGGGAGAGGCCCCCCTCCTACAATGAGCAGTTCTTC. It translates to CASSRERPPSYNEQFF.

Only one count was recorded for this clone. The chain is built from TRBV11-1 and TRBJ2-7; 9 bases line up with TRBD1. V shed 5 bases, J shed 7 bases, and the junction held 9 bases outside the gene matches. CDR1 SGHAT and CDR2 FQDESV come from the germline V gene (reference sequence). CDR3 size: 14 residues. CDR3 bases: TGTGCCAGCAGCCGACAGGGGGTTCAAGGGGAGCAGTACTTC. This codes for CASSRQGVQGEQYF.

CDR3 in DNA: TGTGCCAGCAGCTCTTACTCCTACAATGAGCAGTTCTTC. Protein product: CASSSYSYNEQFF. The chain has TRBV11-2 and TRBJ2-1, with D uncertain. This CDR3 has 13 residues. V lost 4 bases, J lost 0 bases, and 4 bases lay in between. Germline CDR1 is SGHAT and CDR2 is FQNNGV.

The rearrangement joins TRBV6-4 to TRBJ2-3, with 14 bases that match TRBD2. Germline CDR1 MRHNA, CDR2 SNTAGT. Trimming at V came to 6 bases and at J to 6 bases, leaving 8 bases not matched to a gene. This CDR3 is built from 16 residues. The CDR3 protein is CASSRLAGGLRDTQYF. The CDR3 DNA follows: TGTGCCAGCAGCAGACTAGCGGGGGGGCTTCGGGATACGCAGTATTTT.

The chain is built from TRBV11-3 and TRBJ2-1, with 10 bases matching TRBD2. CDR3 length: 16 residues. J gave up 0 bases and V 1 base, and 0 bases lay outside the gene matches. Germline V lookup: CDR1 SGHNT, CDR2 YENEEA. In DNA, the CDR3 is TGTGCCAGCAGCTTAGGGACTAGCGGCTCCTACAATGAGCAGTTCTTC. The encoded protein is CASSLGTSGSYNEQFF. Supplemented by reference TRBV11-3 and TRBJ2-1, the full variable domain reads EAGVVQSPRYKIIEKKQPVAFWCNPISGHNTLYWYLQNLGQGPELLIRYENEEAVDDSQLPKDRFSAERLKGVDSTLKIQPAELGDSAVYLCASSLGTSGSYNEQFFGPGTRLTVL.

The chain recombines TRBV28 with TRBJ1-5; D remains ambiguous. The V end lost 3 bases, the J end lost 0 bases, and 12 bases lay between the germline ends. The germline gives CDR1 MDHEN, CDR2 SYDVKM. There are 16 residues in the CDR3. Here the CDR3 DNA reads TGTGCCAGCAGTTTGTATAGTGCTTATAGCAATCAGCCCCAGCATTTT. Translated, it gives CASSLYSAYSNQPQHF.